The clone carrying this T cell receptor beta chain was detected only once. Assay: immunoSEQ multiplex PCR; the TCRdb copy retains only in-frame clones and omits some. This sample has about 610,000 clones, with 88% found just once. The data originate from a study of shared T cell receptors in the human thymus. This CDR3 contains 14 residues. Germline-derived CDR1 and CDR2 are LGHNA and YNFKEQ. Trimming cost V 4 bases and J 0 bases, with 10 bases left between them. The same sample was also studied in work on human thymus T cells. That source reports: Blood and thymic repertoires both appeared biased in V and J gene usage.

The chain is built from TRBV4-2 and TRBJ2-7, with D perhaps matching TRBD1 (6 bases). This clonotype was obtained from a boy in the first two years of life with a congenital heart defect. The sequenced material came from thymocytes. In DNA, the CDR3 is TGTGCCAGCAGCCTCGGACAGAACTCCTACGAGCAGTACTTC. Protein: CASSLGQNSYEQYF.